The 20 T cell receptor beta chains reported below all come from one sample, sequenced in a study of T cell repertoires in cytomegalovirus infection. One entry per CDR3 protein, called by TCRdb with MiXCR from the reads. There are 150,000 or so distinct CDR3 sequences in the sample; around 20% occur only once, and roughly 11% lies in the top ten. Sequences were obtained from PBMCs. These TCRs come from a human donor in good health (CMV status not recorded). Some clones in this sample may be carry-over from other donors' samples.

Notes on this clonotype: A clone one base away is much larger, so this may be a read error. V usage is TRBV11-1 and J usage is TRBJ2-6, with unresolved D. This CDR3 has 12 residues. Germline assignment: CDR1 SGHAT and CDR2 FQDESV (reference sequence). CDR3 in DNA: TGTGCCAGCAGCTCTGGGACCAACGTCCTGACTTTC. Translated, it gives CASSSGTNVLTF.

J is TRBJ2-1 and V is TRBV7-9; TRBD2 matches at 7 bases. The trim removed 6 bases at V and 13 bases at J, leaving 9 bases unmatched. The CDR3 length is 12 residues. The germline V gene has CDR1 SEHNR and CDR2 FQNEAQ (reference sequence). The CDR3 loop is CASSQGGGGQFF. DNA of the CDR3: TGTGCCAGCAGTCAGGGCGGGGGAGGCCAGTTCTTC.

This clonotype was seen a few times. The chain uses TRBV18 and TRBJ2-5; D might be TRBD1 (5 bases). Germline CDR1 reads KGHSH; CDR2 reads LQKENI. V was trimmed by 5 bases and J by 4 bases, leaving 11 bases between them. The CDR3 sequence is 13 residues long. Here the CDR3 DNA reads TGTGCCAGCTCAAGGGGCCTGGGAGAGACCCAGTACTTC. This codes for CASSRGLGETQYF. The variable domain in full, completed from reference TRBV18 and TRBJ2-5, reads NAGVMQNPRHLVRRRGQEARLRCSPMKGHSHVYWYRQLPEEGLKFMVYLQKENIIDESGMPKERFSAEFPKEGPSILRIQQVVRGDSAAYFCASSRGLGETQYFGPGTRLLVL.

The chain uses TRBV29-1 and TRBJ2-1; D may be TRBD1 (6 bases). This CDR3 has 13 amino acids. Germline assignment: CDR1 SQVTM and CDR2 ANQGSEA. Trimming took off 6 bases at V and 0 bases at J, with 9 bases between the two ends. CDR3 sequence reads: CSVGTFSYNEQFF. The CDR3 DNA reads TGCAGCGTGGGGACATTCTCCTACAATGAGCAGTTCTTC.

This clonotype was picked up a small number of times. This CDR3 is CASSSMGTDNYGYTF. CDR3 sequence (DNA): TGTGCCAGCAGCTCCATGGGGACGGATAACTATGGCTACACCTTC. V gene TRBV28 combines with J gene TRBJ1-2; D may be TRBD1 (5 bases). This CDR3 has 15 residues. V lost 6 bases to trimming and J lost 1 base, with 15 bases between them. Looked up from germline, CDR1 is MDHEN and CDR2 is SYDVKM.

The chain carries TRBV2 and TRBJ2-7, with 11 bases identical to TRBD2. Unmatched junction bases numbered 3, after V lost 7 bases and J lost 1 base. CDR3 size: 14 residues. Germline CDR1 SNHLY, CDR2 FYNNEI. CDR3: CASNRLAGSYEQYF. CDR3 in DNA: TGTGCCAGCAACAGACTAGCGGGGTCCTACGAGCAGTACTTC.

V gene TRBV29-1 combines with J gene TRBJ2-5, with no clear D. This CDR3 contains 12 residues. Per the germline V gene, CDR1 is SQVTM and CDR2 is ANQGSEA. V was clipped by 2 bases and J by 1 base, with 5 bases between them. CDR3 residues: CSVETAQETQYF. CDR3 nucleotides: TGCAGCGTTGAAACGGCCCAAGAGACCCAGTACTTC.

At least ten counts were recorded for this clonotype. The chain employs TRBV12-3 or TRBV12-4 and TRBJ2-7; no reliable D call. The CDR3 loop spans 12 amino acids. V was shortened by 1 base and J by 6 bases, with 7 bases between the two germline ends. Here the CDR3 DNA reads TGTGCCAGCAGTTTAGGGGGTTCCGAGCAGTACTTC. Residues: CASSLGGSEQYF.

This clonotype was seen more than once but under ten times. This rearrangement joins TRBV2 to TRBJ2-2; 11 bases are a match to TRBD2. CDR3 length: 17 residues. V was pared by 6 bases and J by 1 base, with 7 bases of the junction left unmatched. Germline assignment: CDR1 SNHLY and CDR2 FYNNEI. The CDR3 DNA sequence: TGTGCCAGCAGAGGAAGACTAGCGGGATGGAACACCGGGGAGCTGTTTTTT. This translates into CASRGRLAGWNTGELFF.

The V gene is TRBV28, the J gene TRBJ2-7; D is tentatively TRBD1 or TRBD2 (5 bases each). Germline V lookup: CDR1 MDHEN, CDR2 SYDVKM. This CDR3 comprises 15 residues. V lost 2 bases and J 3 bases, leaving 14 bases between the germline ends. CDR3 region: CASSLASGARYEQYF. CDR3 sequence (DNA): TGTGCCAGCAGTTTAGCCTCCGGGGCCCGCTACGAGCAGTACTTC.

This clonotype was counted at least ten times. The rearrangement links TRBV7-8 to TRBJ2-7, with D unresolved. This CDR3 is built from 14 residues. Looked up from germline, CDR1 is SGHVS and CDR2 is FQNEAQ. V lost 2 bases, J lost 7 bases, and 15 bases lay in between. The CDR3 sequence is CASSLSSWSREQYF. Written as DNA, the CDR3 is TGTGCCAGCAGCTTATCCTCGTGGAGTAGGGAGCAGTACTTC.

The chain carries TRBV7-9 and TRBJ2-1; 11 bases line up with TRBD2. V lost 0 bases to trimming and J lost 8 bases; unmatched junction nucleotides: 6. The CDR3 has 16 amino acids. Germline V gene sequence: CDR1 SEHNR, CDR2 FQNEAQ (reference sequence). The CDR3 sequence is CASSLALAGGHDEQFF. The CDR3 coding sequence is TGTGCCAGCAGCTTAGCCTTAGCGGGAGGGCACGATGAGCAGTTCTTC.

The chain couples TRBV28 to TRBJ1-5; D gene unclear. In germline, CDR1 is MDHEN, CDR2 SYDVKM. V shed 6 bases and J shed 4 bases, with 19 bases lying between them. CDR3 length equals 16 residues. Here the CDR3 DNA reads TGTGCCAGCAGAACTGTTGATGGGTCCTTTAATCAGCCCCAGCATTTT. It yields the protein CASRTVDGSFNQPQHF.

This clonotype was recorded at least ten times. The J gene is TRBJ2-5, the V gene TRBV7-2; D uncertain. Germline V lookup: CDR1 SGHTA, CDR2 FQGNSA. V was clipped by 4 bases and J by 5 bases, with 14 bases between them. CDR3 length equals 14 residues. The CDR3 is CASSSQIRSETQYF. Here the CDR3 DNA reads TGTGCCAGCAGCTCCCAAATTAGGAGCGAGACCCAGTACTTC.

This clonotype turned up a few times. The rearrangement joins TRBV20-1 to TRBJ2-7, with 11 bases aligning to TRBD2. The junction had 9 bases not matched to a gene; V was cut back by 0 bases and J by 5 bases. Looked up from germline, CDR1 is DFQATT and CDR2 is SNEGSKA (reference sequence). This CDR3 contains 16 residues. CDR3 in DNA: TGCAGTGCTAGAGAACTAGCGGGAGTTGTCTTCCACGAGCAGTACTTC. It specifies CSARELAGVVFHEQYF.

This clonotype has a handful of counts. The rearrangement joins TRBV28 to TRBJ2-5; D is ambiguous. The germline V gene has CDR1 MDHEN and CDR2 SYDVKM. The CDR3 runs 13 residues. The V end lost 6 bases, the J end lost 7 bases, and 15 bases lay between the germline ends. The CDR3 sequence: CASSFPGILTQYF. The DNA of the CDR3 is TGTGCCAGCAGCTTCCCCGGCATTCTGACCCAGTACTTC.

The V and J genes are TRBV12-3 or TRBV12-4 and TRBJ2-3; D may be TRBD1 (5 bases). Deletions cut 5 bases from V and 8 bases from J, with 14 bases between. The CDR3 is 13 amino acids. The CDR3 spells CASSPTVTGTQYF. The CDR3 nucleotides are TGTGCCAGCAGTCCGACAGTGACTGGTACGCAGTATTTT.

Ten or more counts support this clonotype. This chain joins TRBV7-2 and TRBJ1-2; 7 bases agree with TRBD1. V lost 5 bases to trimming and J lost 2 bases; unmatched junction nucleotides: 5. The germline CDR1 and CDR2 sequences are SGHTA and FQGNSA. This CDR3 comprises 14 residues. The CDR3 DNA follows: TGTGCCAGCAGCGAAAGGACAGGAAACTATGGCTACACCTTC. Its translation: CASSERTGNYGYTF.

This clonotype was counted ten times or more. The rearrangement links TRBV12-3 or TRBV12-4 to TRBJ1-2; 9 nucleotides align to TRBD1. The V and J ends lost 7 bases and 5 bases, in that order; junction bases with no gene match: 14. The CDR3 is 16 residues long. In DNA, the CDR3 is TGTGCCAGCACCTTCGGGACAGGGTACGGACGGTATGGCTACACCTTC. It yields the protein CASTFGTGYGRYGYTF.

In its sample, this clonotype was seen a few times. The chain recombines TRBV5-1 with TRBJ1-1; possibly TRBD1 for D (6 bases). CDR1 SGHRS and CDR2 YFSETQ come from the germline V gene. The CDR3 spans 14 residues. The V end was cut by 0 bases, the J end by 4 bases, with 10 bases between. The CDR3 spells CASSLDRGTTEAFF. CDR3 nucleotide sequence: TGCGCCAGCAGCTTGGATAGGGGGACCACTGAAGCTTTCTTT.